The 13 T cell receptor beta chains below come from one sample, sequenced in a study of cytomegalovirus exposure and HLA in healthy donors. PCR was performed using 60 Vbeta and 13 Jbeta primers. Only in-frame clones appear in the TCRdb table, and some are missing; sequencing was by immunoSEQ multiplex PCR. This sample has 100,000 to 120,000 clones, with more than 60% found just once. Sequencing was performed on PBMCs. The receptors shown here come from a man in his thirties or forties in good health and CMV-seropositive.

This chain connects TRBV7-2 to TRBJ2-3; the D is unclear. Germline V CDR1 and CDR2: SGHTA, FQGNSA. This CDR3 region has 14 residues. V gave up 0 bases and J gave up 13 bases, with 17 bases separating them. This CDR3 is CASSLAPLSNTEYF. The CDR3 nucleotides are TGTGCCAGCAGCTTAGCCCCCCTCTCCAATACAGAGTATTTT.

V usage is TRBV11-2 and J usage is TRBJ2-2; D unresolved. Germline assignment: CDR1 SGHAT and CDR2 FQNNGV. V lost 4 bases, J lost 7 bases, and 4 bases lay in between. CDR3 size: 11 residues. The DNA for the CDR3 is TGTGCCAGCAGCTGGAGCGGGGAGCTGTTTTTT. It encodes CASSWSGELFF.

This chain connects TRBV5-6 to TRBJ2-1; 9 nucleotides line up with TRBD1. Germline V gene sequence: CDR1 SGHDT, CDR2 YYEEEE. Trimming at V came to 4 bases and at J to 4 bases, leaving 9 bases not matched to a gene. This CDR3 is 16 amino acids long. The CDR3 here is CASSRPPGQGYNEQFF. DNA for the CDR3: TGTGCCAGCAGCCGACCCCCGGGACAGGGTTACAATGAGCAGTTCTTC.

This sequence joins TRBV5-8 and TRBJ1-3; D remains unclear. Germline loops: CDR1 SGHTS, CDR2 YDEGEE. The CDR3 loop spans 16 amino acids. V was cut by 1 base and J by 0 bases, with 11 bases left in between. The CDR3 is CASSLPGHLSGNTIYF. CDR3 bases: TGTGCCAGCAGCTTGCCAGGTCACCTCTCTGGAAACACCATATATTTT.

The gene calls are TRBV2 and TRBJ1-4; D call uncertain. Trimming took 3 bases from V and 8 from J, leaving 7 bases between them. The CDR3 runs to 12 residues. Germline values: CDR1 SNHLY, CDR2 FYNNEI. CDR3 sequence (DNA): TGTGCCAGCAGTGAGTCAGGAGAAAAACTGTTTTTT. This encodes CASSESGEKLFF.

This clone was observed a handful of times. V usage is TRBV6-5 and J usage is TRBJ2-7; 8 nucleotides match TRBD1. The V and J ends lost 3 bases and 5 bases, in that order; junction bases with no gene match: 12. The CDR3 consists of 16 residues. The germline V gene has CDR1 MNHEY and CDR2 SVGAGI. In nucleotides, the CDR3 is TGTGCCAGCAGTTATTCTGGGGCAGGGGGCCTCGACGAGCAGTACTTC. Protein sequence: CASSYSGAGGLDEQYF.

The chain is built from TRBV25-1 and TRBJ2-5; D perhaps matches TRBD2 (7 bases). Between the trimmed V and J ends, which lost 8 bases and 5 bases, there was a span of 12 bases. Germline CDR1 is MGHDK and CDR2 is SYGVNS. The CDR3 totals 12 residues. Written as DNA, the CDR3 is TGTGCCAGCGGGGGGGGCGCCGAGACCCAGTACTTC. It specifies CASGGGAETQYF.

The chain links TRBV12-2 to TRBJ1-2. TRBV12-2 is given as a pseudogene. The CDR3 consists of 14 residues. CDR3 nucleotides: TGTGCGAGACGCACGGGGATAGCGCTCTATGGCTACACCTTC. This translates into CARRTGIALYGYTF.

This clone has just one count. This chain links TRBV6-5 with TRBJ2-1; possibly TRBD2 for D (5 bases). The CDR3 loop spans 14 amino acids. Germline CDR1 MNHEY, CDR2 SVGAGI. Deletions cut 0 bases from V and 10 bases from J, with 13 bases between. CDR3 residues: CASSYSGLALEQFF. The CDR3 DNA reads TGTGCCAGCAGTTACTCTGGACTGGCCCTCGAGCAGTTCTTC.

The rearrangement joins TRBV30 to TRBJ2-7; 7 nucleotides match TRBD1. This CDR3 contains 16 residues. CDR1 is GTSNPN and CDR2 is SVGIG in the germline V gene (reference sequence). With V trimmed by 2 bases and J by 3 bases, 13 bases remained unmatched. The CDR3: CAWSSPYRDRGYEQYF. The DNA for the CDR3 is TGTGCCTGGAGTTCACCCTACCGGGACAGAGGCTACGAGCAGTACTTC.

The chain links TRBV6-5 to TRBJ1-2, with D possibly being TRBD1 (5 bases). CDR3 size: 14 residues. Germline values: CDR1 MNHEY, CDR2 SVGAGI. Trimming pared 0 bases from V and 8 bases from J, leaving 13 bases between. As DNA, the CDR3 is TGTGCCAGCAGTTACTCTCTTCGGGGGGAGGGCTACACCTTC. As protein: CASSYSLRGEGYTF.

The V and J genes are TRBV5-1 and TRBJ2-2; TRBD2 agrees at 13 bases. The CDR3 runs to 18 residues. Germline assignment: CDR1 SGHRS and CDR2 YFSETQ. The trim removed 5 bases at V and 5 bases at J, leaving 12 bases unmatched. The CDR3 region has the DNA TGCGCCAGCAGATCAAGTACTAGCGGGGGGGCCCGTACCGGGGAGCTGTTTTTT. Residues: CASRSSTSGGARTGELFF.

J is TRBJ1-2 and V is TRBV11-2; D not certain. The V gene lost 5 bases and the J gene lost 2 bases, with 9 bases spanning the gap. The CDR3 spans 13 residues. Germline CDR1 is SGHAT and CDR2 is FQNNGV. The chain's CDR3 is CASSPDGNYGYTF. The CDR3 DNA reads as TGTGCCAGCAGCCCTGACGGGAACTATGGCTACACCTTC.